This TCR beta chain was profiled in a study of blood T cell repertoires in COVID-19. Study at large: PBMCs, B-cell-depleted T cells, or T cells were the source of the cDNA or gDNA that made up the material.

This CDR3 comprises 14 residues. V was shortened by 3 bases and J by 5 bases, with 12 bases between the two germline ends. CDR1 is KGHDR and CDR2 is SFDVKD in the germline V gene. Which cohort a participant joined came from the clinical history participants gave. Per the study methods: The authors estimated nucleated cell counts from reference gene primer amplification. TCRdb's copy holds only in-frame clones and misses some; the assay was immunoSEQ multiplex PCR. D and trimming were read from the DNA, whereas the V and J calls and clone size are those reported in that table. Among 400,000 to 550,000 clones, nearly 90% were seen once, and the ten largest hold about 2%.

Sequencing was done on a sample of PBMCs or T cells enriched from blood (not recorded which). The TCR originated in a woman between 18 and 30 years old with acute COVID-19. V is TRBV24-1 and J is TRBJ2-5; perhaps TRBD2 as D (6 bases). CDR3 coding DNA: TGTGCCACCAGTGATACCGGGGGTAGGGAGACCCAGTACTTC. It is translated as CATSDTGGRETQYF.